What follows are 16 T cell receptor beta chains derived from one specimen sequenced in a study of T cells in localized non-small cell lung cancer. Here immunoSEQ multiplex PCR was the method, and the copy in TCRdb shows in-frame clones only, minus some. The data hold approximately 2,700 clones, with around 20% observed a single time. The sample here was lung tumor tissue, taken before any cancer treatment. The receptors come from a woman aged 40-69 years with stage I lung adenocarcinoma.

The chain couples TRBV10-2 to TRBJ2-3, with 8 bases aligning to TRBD1. The V gene's germline CDR1 is WSHSY and CDR2 SAAADI. The CDR3 runs to 17 residues. Trimming took 7 bases from V and 1 from J; bases not matched to a gene: 13. The CDR3 DNA follows: TGCGCCAGCACGATGGGGGACAAGACAGGGGGCACAGATACGCAGTATTTT. Its translation: CASTMGDKTGGTDTQYF.

This sequence joins TRBV6-1 and TRBJ1-5, with D maybe TRBD1 (6 bases). Trimming removed 1 base from V and 0 bases from J, with 10 bases in between. Germline V gene data show CDR1 as MNHNS and CDR2 as SASEGT. The CDR3 covers 16 residues. The CDR3 loop is CASSEGTGSSNQPQHF. CDR3 sequence (DNA): TGTGCCAGCAGTGAAGGTACAGGGAGTAGCAATCAGCCCCAGCATTTT.

V gene TRBV6-8 combines with J gene TRBJ1-6; tentatively, D is TRBD1 (6 bases). V was trimmed by 4 bases and J by 7 bases, leaving 17 bases between them. Germline assignment: CDR1 MNHGY and CDR2 SAAAGT. This CDR3 comprises 16 residues. CDR3 DNA sequence: TGTGCCAGCAGTTCTCGACGACAGGAGAGGAATTCACCCCTCCACTTT. This translates into CASSSRRQERNSPLHF.

The V gene is TRBV19, the J gene TRBJ1-3, with no clear D. From germline, CDR1 is LNHDA and CDR2 SQIVND (reference sequence). The CDR3 has 13 residues. Trimming stripped 3 bases from V and 0 bases from J, with 3 bases between. The CDR3 nucleotides read TGTGCCAGTAGTATCAACTCTGGAAACACCATATATTTT. Protein: CASSINSGNTIYF.

In its sample, this clone was seen a few times. The rearrangement uses TRBV6-8 and TRBJ2-5, with 12 bases lining up with TRBD2. The CDR3 loop spans 15 amino acids. Per the germline V gene, CDR1 is MNHGY and CDR2 is SAAAGT. V lost 4 bases to trimming and J lost 7 bases; unmatched junction nucleotides: 7. The CDR3 coding sequence is TGTGCCAGCAGTTTTGGACTAGCGGGGCTCGGGACCCAGTACTTC. Translating gives CASSFGLAGLGTQYF.

The V gene is TRBV29-1, the J gene TRBJ1-1; TRBD1 aligns across 9 bases. This CDR3 has 13 residues. Per the germline V gene, CDR1 is SQVTM and CDR2 is ANQGSEA. The ends lost 7 bases at V and 3 bases at J; junction bases unmatched: 6. The CDR3 is CSAWDREHTEAFF. CDR3 sequence (DNA): TGCAGCGCCTGGGACAGGGAGCACACTGAAGCTTTCTTT.

This chain uses TRBV11-3 with TRBJ2-2; possible D gene TRBD1, 5 bases. Germline CDR1 SGHNT, CDR2 YENEEA. This CDR3 is built from 16 residues. The germline V and J ends were trimmed by 2 bases and 1 base, with 11 bases remaining between them. The CDR3 DNA is TGTGCCAGCAGCTTAATGGGGCAGGGGAACACCGGGGAGCTGTTTTTT. Translation gives CASSLMGQGNTGELFF.

This clone was counted between two and nine times. The J gene is TRBJ1-4, the V gene TRBV11-3; 7 bases are a match to TRBD1. Losses at the gene ends were 5 bases for V and 5 bases for J; bases not matched to a gene: 5. The CDR3 covers 14 residues. Germline V gene sequence: CDR1 SGHNT, CDR2 YENEEA. CDR3 sequence: CASSPGQQNEKLFF. In DNA form, the CDR3 reads TGTGCCAGCAGCCCGGGACAGCAGAATGAAAAACTGTTTTTT.

The rearrangement uses TRBV11-3 and TRBJ1-1, with TRBD1 identical over 7 bases. This CDR3 is built from 15 residues. Germline V CDR1 and CDR2: SGHNT, YENEEA. The V gene end was trimmed by 5 bases and the J gene end by 1 base; junction bases not matched to a gene: 7. DNA for the CDR3: TGTGCCAGCAGCCGTGACAGGGAGGGGAACACTGAAGCTTTCTTT. Translation: CASSRDREGNTEAFF.

The chain couples TRBV11-3 to TRBJ2-1, with 7 bases aligning to TRBD2. The germline V gene has CDR1 SGHNT and CDR2 YENEEA. The CDR3 totals 16 residues. The trim removed 0 bases at V and 4 bases at J, leaving 6 bases unmatched. The CDR3 sequence: CASSLDYGGGYNEQFF. The CDR3 nucleotides read TGTGCCAGCAGCTTAGATTATGGCGGGGGATACAATGAGCAGTTCTTC.

By frequency in the sample, this clone is medium-sized. The chain is built from TRBV6-8 and TRBJ2-1, with 7 bases fitting TRBD1. The CDR3 extends over 14 amino acids. Germline trimming cut 6 bases from V and 3 bases from J; bases unmatched to any gene: 5. Germline CDR1 is MNHGY and CDR2 is SAAAGT. Here the CDR3 DNA reads TGTGCCAGCAGGACAGGGACATACTACAATGAGCAGTTCTTC. Its translation: CASRTGTYYNEQFF.

J is TRBJ1-1 and V is TRBV12-2. TRBV12-2 is a listed pseudogene. This CDR3 is 18 amino acids long. The CDR3 nucleotides read TGTGCCTCCTCAGGCACCGGCACCATTTCTCGGGGGGTCACTGAAGCTTTCTTT. It codes for CASSGTGTISRGVTEAFF.

This clone is medium-sized in the sample. The genes are TRBV6-8 and TRBJ2-3; D uncertain. CDR3 length: 15 residues. Trimming took off 2 bases at V and 0 bases at J, with 9 bases between the two ends. Germline CDR1 and CDR2: MNHGY and SAAAGT. CDR3 coding DNA: TGTGCCAGCAGTTACATGGGCGTAAGCACAGATACGCAGTATTTT. The encoded protein is CASSYMGVSTDTQYF.

This clone has a handful of counts. The CDR3 DNA reads as TGCGCCAGCAGCCAAGATTATGGTAGTGCCGGGACGAAGAACACCTTC. Its translation: CASSQDYGSAGTKNTF. V usage is TRBV4-1 and J usage is TRBJ1-2, with a weak D call TRBD1 (5 bases). Germline lookup yields CDR1 MGHRA and CDR2 YSYEKL. The length of the CDR3 is 16 residues. Between the trimmed V and J ends, which lost 0 bases and 12 bases, there was a span of 23 bases.

The J gene is TRBJ1-5, the V gene TRBV19; 7 nucleotides align to TRBD1. The CDR3 extends over 14 amino acids. The germline V gene has CDR1 LNHDA and CDR2 SQIVND (reference sequence). Germline trimming cut 6 bases from V and 6 bases from J; bases unmatched to any gene: 8. The CDR3 loop reads CASRRQGIGQPQHF. The CDR3 DNA sequence: TGTGCCAGTAGGCGACAGGGTATAGGTCAGCCCCAGCATTTT.

The table lists this clone with a few counts. V and J are TRBV10-3 and TRBJ2-7; 10 bases are a match to TRBD1. This CDR3 has 13 amino acids. The junction had 5 bases not matched to a gene; V was cut back by 9 bases and J by 3 bases. From germline, CDR1 is ENHRY and CDR2 SYGVKD. The CDR3 DNA sequence: TGTGCCATTTCGGACAGGGGGTACTACGAGCAGTACTTC. Residues: CAISDRGYYEQYF.